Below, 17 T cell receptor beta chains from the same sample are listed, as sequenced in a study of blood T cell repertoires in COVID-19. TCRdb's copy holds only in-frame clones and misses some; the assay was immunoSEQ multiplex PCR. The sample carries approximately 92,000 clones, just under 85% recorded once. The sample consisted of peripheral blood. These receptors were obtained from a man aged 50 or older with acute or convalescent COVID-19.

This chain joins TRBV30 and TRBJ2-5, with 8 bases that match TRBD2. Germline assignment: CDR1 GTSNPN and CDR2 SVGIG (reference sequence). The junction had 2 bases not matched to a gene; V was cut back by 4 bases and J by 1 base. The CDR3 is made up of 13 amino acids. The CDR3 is CAWTTSGQETQYF. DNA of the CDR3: TGTGCCTGGACCACTAGCGGCCAAGAGACCCAGTACTTC.

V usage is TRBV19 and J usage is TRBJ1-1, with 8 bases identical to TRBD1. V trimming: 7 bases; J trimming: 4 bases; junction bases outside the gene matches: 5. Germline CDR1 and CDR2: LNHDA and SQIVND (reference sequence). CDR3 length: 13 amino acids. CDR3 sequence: CASTTGDSTEAFF. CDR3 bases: TGTGCCAGTACGACAGGGGATAGCACTGAAGCTTTCTTT.

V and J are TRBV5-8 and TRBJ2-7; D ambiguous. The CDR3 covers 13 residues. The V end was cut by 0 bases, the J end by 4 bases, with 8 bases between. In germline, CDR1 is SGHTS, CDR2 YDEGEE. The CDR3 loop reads CASSLVAEYEQYF. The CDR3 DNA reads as TGTGCCAGCAGCTTGGTGGCGGAGTACGAGCAGTACTTC.

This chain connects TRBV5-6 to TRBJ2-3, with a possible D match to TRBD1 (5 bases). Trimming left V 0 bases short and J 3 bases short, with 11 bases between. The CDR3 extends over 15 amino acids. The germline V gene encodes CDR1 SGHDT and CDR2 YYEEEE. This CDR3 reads CASSLAFSGTDTQYF. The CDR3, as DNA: TGTGCCAGCAGCTTGGCGTTTTCAGGGACAGATACGCAGTATTTT.

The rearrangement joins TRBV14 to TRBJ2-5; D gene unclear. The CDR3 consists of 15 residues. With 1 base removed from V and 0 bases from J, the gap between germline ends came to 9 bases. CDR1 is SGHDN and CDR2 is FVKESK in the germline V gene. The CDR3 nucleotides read TGTGCCAGCAGCCAAGGGCCAGACAACCAAGAGACCCAGTACTTC. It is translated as CASSQGPDNQETQYF.

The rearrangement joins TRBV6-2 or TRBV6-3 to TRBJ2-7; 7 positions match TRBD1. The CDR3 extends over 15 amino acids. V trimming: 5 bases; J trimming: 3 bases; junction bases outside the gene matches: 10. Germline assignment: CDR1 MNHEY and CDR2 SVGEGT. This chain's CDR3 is CASSPGGNRDYEQYF. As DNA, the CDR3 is TGTGCCAGCAGTCCAGGGGGAAATCGGGACTACGAGCAGTACTTC.

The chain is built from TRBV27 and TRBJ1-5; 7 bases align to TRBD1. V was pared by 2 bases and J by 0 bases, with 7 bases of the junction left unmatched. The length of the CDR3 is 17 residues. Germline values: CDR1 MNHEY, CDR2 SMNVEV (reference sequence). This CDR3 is CASSLRPGTDSNQPQHF. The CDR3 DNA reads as TGTGCCAGCAGTTTACGCCCCGGGACAGATAGCAATCAGCCCCAGCATTTT.

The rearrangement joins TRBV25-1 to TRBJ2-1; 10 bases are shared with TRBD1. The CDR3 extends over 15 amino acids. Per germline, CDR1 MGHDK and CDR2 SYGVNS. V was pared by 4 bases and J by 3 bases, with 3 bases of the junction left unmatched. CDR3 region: CASSGGTGDYNEQFF. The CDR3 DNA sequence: TGTGCCAGCAGTGGGGGGACAGGGGACTACAATGAGCAGTTCTTC.

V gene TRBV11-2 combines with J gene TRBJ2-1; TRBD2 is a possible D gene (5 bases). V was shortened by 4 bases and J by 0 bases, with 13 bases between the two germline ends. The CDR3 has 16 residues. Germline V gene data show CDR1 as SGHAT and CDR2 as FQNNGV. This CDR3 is CASSSYRGSSYNEQFF. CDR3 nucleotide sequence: TGTGCCAGCAGCTCGTATCGGGGAAGCTCCTACAATGAGCAGTTCTTC.

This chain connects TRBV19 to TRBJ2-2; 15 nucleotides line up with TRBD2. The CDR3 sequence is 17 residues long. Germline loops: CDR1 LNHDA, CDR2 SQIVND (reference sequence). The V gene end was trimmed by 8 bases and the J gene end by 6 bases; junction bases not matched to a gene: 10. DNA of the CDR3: TGTGCCAGTCTTTCATGGACTAGCGGGAGGGCGGCCGGGGAGCTGTTTTTT. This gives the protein CASLSWTSGRAAGELFF.

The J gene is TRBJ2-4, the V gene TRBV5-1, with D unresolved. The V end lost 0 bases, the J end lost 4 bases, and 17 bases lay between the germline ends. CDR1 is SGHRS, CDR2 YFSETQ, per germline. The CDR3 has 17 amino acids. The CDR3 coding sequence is TGCGCCAGCAGCTTGGCATTGAGTACTGCCGCAAAAAACATTCAGTACTTC. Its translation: CASSLALSTAAKNIQYF.

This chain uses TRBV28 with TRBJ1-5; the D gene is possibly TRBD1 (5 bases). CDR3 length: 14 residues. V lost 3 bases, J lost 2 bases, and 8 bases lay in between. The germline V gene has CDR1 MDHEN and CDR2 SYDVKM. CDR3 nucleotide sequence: TGTGCCAGCAGTTTCAGGGCGGGCAATCAGCCCCAGCATTTT. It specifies CASSFRAGNQPQHF.

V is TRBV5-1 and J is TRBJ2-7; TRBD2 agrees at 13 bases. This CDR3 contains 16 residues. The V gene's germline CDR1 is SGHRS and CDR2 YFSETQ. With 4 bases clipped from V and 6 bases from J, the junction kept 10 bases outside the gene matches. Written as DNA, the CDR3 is TGCGCCAGCAGCCCGTGGACTAGCGGGAGACCCTCCGAGCAGTACTTC. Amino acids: CASSPWTSGRPSEQYF.

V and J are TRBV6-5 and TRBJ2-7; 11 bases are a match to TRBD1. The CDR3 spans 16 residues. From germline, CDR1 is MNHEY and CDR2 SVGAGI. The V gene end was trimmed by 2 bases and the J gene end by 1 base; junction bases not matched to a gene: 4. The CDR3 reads CASSYQGTGGSYEQYF. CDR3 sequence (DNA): TGTGCCAGCAGTTACCAAGGGACAGGGGGATCCTACGAGCAGTACTTC.

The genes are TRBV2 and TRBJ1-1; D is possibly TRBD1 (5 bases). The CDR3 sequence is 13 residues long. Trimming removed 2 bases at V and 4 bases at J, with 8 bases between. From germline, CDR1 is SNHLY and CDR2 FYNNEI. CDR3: CASSEQGGTEAFF. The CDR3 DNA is TGTGCCAGCAGTGAACAGGGCGGCACTGAAGCTTTCTTT.

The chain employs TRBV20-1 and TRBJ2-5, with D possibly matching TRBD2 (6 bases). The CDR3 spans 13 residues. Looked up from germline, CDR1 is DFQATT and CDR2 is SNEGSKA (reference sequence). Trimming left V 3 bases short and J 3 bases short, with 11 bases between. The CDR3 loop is CSASPSGEETQYF. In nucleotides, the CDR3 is TGCAGTGCTAGTCCCTCGGGAGAAGAGACCCAGTACTTC.

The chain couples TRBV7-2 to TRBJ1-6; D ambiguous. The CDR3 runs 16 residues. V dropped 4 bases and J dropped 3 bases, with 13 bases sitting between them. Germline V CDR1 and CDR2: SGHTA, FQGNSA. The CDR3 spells CASSSGYANYNSPLHF. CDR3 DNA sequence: TGTGCCAGCAGCTCAGGATATGCAAACTATAATTCACCCCTCCACTTT.